A single sample gave rise to the 18 T cell receptor beta chains below, sequenced in a study of OX40 agonist ivuxolimab in advanced cancers. Generated by immunoSEQ multiplex PCR, the TCRdb table keeps only in-frame clones and is missing some. The sample carries under 100,000 clones, nearly 90% recorded once. Sample: CD4+ or CD8+ T cells sorted from blood, taken in a trial of the OX40 agonist ivuxolimab. All receptors derive from an adult with an advanced solid tumor such as melanoma, head and neck, liver or kidney cancer.

The chain carries TRBV13 and TRBJ1-2; D call uncertain. The germline V gene has CDR1 PRHDT and CDR2 FYEKMQ (reference sequence). The CDR3 runs to 13 residues. Trimming shortened V by 6 bases and J by 7 bases, and 15 bases separated the two germline ends. For the CDR3, the DNA is TGTGCCAGCAGTCGGAGGTTCCCGCCTGGCTACACCTTC. This encodes CASSRRFPPGYTF.

The chain recombines TRBV25-1 with TRBJ2-7; 7 nucleotides agree with TRBD1. The CDR3 covers 15 residues. Germline V gives CDR1 MGHDK, CDR2 SYGVNS. V was clipped by 1 base and J by 2 bases; unmatched bases: 5. CDR3 residues: CASSEWGQGAYEQYF. The CDR3 DNA is TGTGCCAGCAGTGAATGGGGGCAGGGGGCCTACGAGCAGTACTTC.

This clone was observed once. V gene TRBV18 combines with J gene TRBJ1-4; a weak D match, TRBD1 (5 bases). This CDR3 contains 18 residues. Trimming left V 1 base short and J 0 bases short, with 15 bases between. From germline, CDR1 is KGHSH and CDR2 LQKENI. CDR3 sequence: CASSPQAGGGTTNEKLFF. As DNA, the CDR3 is TGTGCCAGCTCACCACAAGCTGGCGGGGGAACAACTAATGAAAAACTGTTTTTT.

CDR3 DNA: TGTGCCAGCAGTGGTGGGGTGTTAAAGGGGGGTGCGCAGTATTTT. Its translation is CASSGGVLKGGAQYF. This chain links TRBV25-1 with TRBJ2-3; D possibly uses TRBD1 or TRBD2 (6 bases each). V was shortened by 4 bases and J by 10 bases, with 21 bases between the two germline ends. Per germline, CDR1 MGHDK and CDR2 SYGVNS. There are 15 residues in the CDR3.

The chain uses TRBV5-1 and TRBJ1-1; D is unresolved. With 0 bases removed from V and 3 bases from J, the gap between germline ends came to 9 bases. The CDR3 length is 14 residues. The germline V gene encodes CDR1 SGHRS and CDR2 YFSETQ. The CDR3 loop reads CASSLVPRDTEAFF. CDR3 DNA: TGCGCCAGCAGCTTGGTCCCGCGGGACACTGAAGCTTTCTTT.

This clone came up a few times. The V and J genes are TRBV11-2 and TRBJ2-1, with TRBD2 matching over 11 bases. CDR3 length: 15 amino acids. J was trimmed by 7 bases and V by 5 bases; bases with no gene match: 7. Germline lookup yields CDR1 SGHAT and CDR2 FQNNGV. The CDR3 reads CASSVTSGRTNEQFF. For the CDR3, the DNA is TGTGCCAGCAGCGTCACTAGCGGGAGAACGAATGAGCAGTTCTTC.

In its sample, this clone was seen many times. The rearrangement uses TRBV5-6 and TRBJ2-5; a weak D match, TRBD2 (5 bases). V lost 0 bases, J lost 4 bases, and 7 bases lay in between. Germline V gene data show CDR1 as SGHDT and CDR2 as YYEEEE. This CDR3 comprises 13 residues. Here the CDR3 DNA reads TGTGCCAGCAGCTTGGCCGGGGTAGAGACCCAGTACTTC. Its translation: CASSLAGVETQYF.

This CDR3 is CASRTSGGNEQFF. The DNA for the CDR3 is TGTGCCAGTAGAACTAGCGGGGGGAATGAGCAGTTCTTC. V gene TRBV19 combines with J gene TRBJ2-1; TRBD2 aligns across 12 bases. CDR1 and CDR2 from the germline V gene are LNHDA and SQIVND (reference sequence). J lost 7 bases, V lost 6 bases, and 1 base had no gene match. The CDR3 length is 13 residues.

The gene calls are TRBV5-1 and TRBJ1-3; 7 nucleotides line up with TRBD1. The germline CDR1 and CDR2 sequences are SGHRS and YFSETQ. This CDR3 has 15 residues. The V gene end was trimmed by 0 bases and the J gene end by 2 bases; junction bases not matched to a gene: 2. CDR3 sequence reads: CASSLGQGAGNTIYF. The CDR3 DNA sequence: TGCGCCAGCAGCTTGGGACAGGGCGCTGGAAACACCATATATTTT.

The chain combines TRBV10-1 with TRBJ2-4; D is perhaps TRBD2 (5 bases). CDR3 size: 15 residues. Germline V gene data show CDR1 as WNHNN and CDR2 as SYGVQD (reference sequence). The V and J ends lost 1 base and 0 bases respectively, with 7 bases between them. The chain's CDR3 is CASSEWGVAKNIQYF. CDR3 DNA sequence: TGCGCCAGCAGTGAGTGGGGAGTAGCCAAAAACATTCAGTACTTC.

The chain carries TRBV2 and TRBJ2-1, with D tentatively TRBD1 (6 bases). CDR1 SNHLY and CDR2 FYNNEI come from the germline V gene. V was shortened by 3 bases and J by 7 bases, with 13 bases between the two germline ends. The CDR3 covers 14 residues. The CDR3 sequence is CASSDPQGGNEQFF. DNA for the CDR3: TGTGCCAGCAGTGATCCACAGGGCGGGAATGAGCAGTTCTTC. Together with reference TRBV2 and TRBJ2-1, the CDR3 gives the full variable domain: EPEVTQTPSHQVTQMGQEVILRCVPISNHLYFYWYRQILGQKVEFLVSFYNNEISEKSEIFDDQFSVERPDGSNFTLKIRSTKLEDSAMYFCASSDPQGGNEQFFGPGTRLTVL.

The chain has TRBV9 and TRBJ2-3; D possibly corresponds to TRBD1 (6 bases). The CDR3 runs 14 residues. Trimming took off 4 bases at V and 3 bases at J, with 12 bases between the two ends. Germline CDR1 reads SGDLS; CDR2 reads YYNGEE. The CDR3 bases are TGTGCCAGCAGCCAACAGGGTACGACAGATACGCAGTATTTT. Protein: CASSQQGTTDTQYF.

The chain is built from TRBV19 and TRBJ1-2; a weak D match, TRBD1 (6 bases). The V gene lost 5 bases and the J gene lost 2 bases, with 18 bases spanning the gap. The CDR3 is 16 amino acids. CDR1 and CDR2 (germline): LNHDA, SQIVND (reference sequence). This CDR3 is CASSYRHQGQNYGYTF. DNA for the CDR3: TGTGCCAGTAGTTACCGTCACCAGGGGCAGAACTATGGCTACACCTTC.

V gene TRBV5-1 combines with J gene TRBJ2-7; possible D gene TRBD1, 5 bases. CDR1 and CDR2 from the germline V gene are SGHRS and YFSETQ. The CDR3 has 14 residues. Between the trimmed V and J ends, which lost 0 bases and 0 bases, there was a span of 7 bases. CDR3 amino acids: CASSLDRYSYEQYF. CDR3 DNA: TGCGCCAGCAGCTTGGACAGGTACTCCTACGAGCAGTACTTC.

The chain joins TRBV19 to TRBJ1-2, with 9 bases matching TRBD1. Germline V CDR1 and CDR2: LNHDA, SQIVND (reference sequence). This CDR3 has 15 residues. After removal of 8 bases from V and 5 bases from J, the junction contained 12 bases not matched to a gene. The CDR3 DNA reads as TGTGCCAGTGTAGTCGCGCCGGGACAGGGATATGGCTACACCTTC. Its translation is CASVVAPGQGYGYTF.

V and J are TRBV7-2 and TRBJ2-1, with unresolved D. V was pared by 7 bases and J by 4 bases, with 23 bases between. Per the germline V gene, CDR1 is SGHTA and CDR2 is FQGNSA. This CDR3 has 17 residues. The DNA for the CDR3 is TGTGCCAGCACCCTAGGAGACGTAGCATTGCGTTACAATGAGCAGTTCTTC. Encoded protein: CASTLGDVALRYNEQFF. The full variable domain, with the rest looked up from reference TRBV7-2 and TRBJ2-1, is GAGVSQSPSNKVTEKGKDVELRCDPISGHTALYWYRQSLGQGLEFLIYFQGNSAPDKSGLPSDRFSAERTGGSVSTLTIQRTQQEDSAVYLCASTLGDVALRYNEQFFGPGTRLTVL.

This clone is a singleton in its sample. This chain joins TRBV5-1 and TRBJ2-2, with 9 positions matching TRBD1. Germline assignment: CDR1 SGHRS and CDR2 YFSETQ. The length of the CDR3 is 15 residues. J gave up 9 bases and V 4 bases, and 10 bases lay outside the gene matches. This CDR3 is CASSPTGQGRRELFF. The CDR3 bases are TGCGCCAGCAGCCCCACGGGACAGGGCCGAAGGGAGCTGTTTTTT.

The chain employs TRBV9 and TRBJ2-2; TRBD2 matches at 8 bases. Germline-derived CDR1 and CDR2 are SGDLS and YYNGEE. Trimming at V came to 2 bases and at J to 5 bases, leaving 8 bases not matched to a gene. The CDR3 runs to 16 residues. The CDR3 reads CASSVRGLAPTGELFF. In nucleotides, the CDR3 is TGTGCCAGCAGCGTCCGCGGACTAGCCCCTACCGGGGAGCTGTTTTTT.